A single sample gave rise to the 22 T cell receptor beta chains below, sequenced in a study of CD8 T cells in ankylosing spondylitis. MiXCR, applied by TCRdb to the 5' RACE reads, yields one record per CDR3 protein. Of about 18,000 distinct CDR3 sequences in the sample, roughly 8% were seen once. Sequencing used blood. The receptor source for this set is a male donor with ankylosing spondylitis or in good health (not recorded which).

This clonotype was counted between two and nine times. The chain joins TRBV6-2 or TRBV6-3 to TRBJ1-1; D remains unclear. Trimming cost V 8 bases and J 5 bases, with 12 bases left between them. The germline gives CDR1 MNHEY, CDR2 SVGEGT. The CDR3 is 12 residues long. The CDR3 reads CASGEGRTEAFF. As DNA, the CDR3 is TGTGCCAGCGGGGAGGGAAGGACTGAAGCTTTCTTT.

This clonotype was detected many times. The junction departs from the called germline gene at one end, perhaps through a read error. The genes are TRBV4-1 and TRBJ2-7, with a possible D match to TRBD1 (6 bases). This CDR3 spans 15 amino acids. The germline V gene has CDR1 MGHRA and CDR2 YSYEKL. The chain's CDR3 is CASSQVTGQTYEQYF. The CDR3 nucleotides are TGTGCCAGCAGCCAAGTCACAGGGCAAACCTACGAGCAGTACTTC.

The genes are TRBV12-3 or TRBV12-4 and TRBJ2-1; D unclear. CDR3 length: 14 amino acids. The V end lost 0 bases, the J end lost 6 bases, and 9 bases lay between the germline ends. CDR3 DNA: TGTGCCAGCAGTTTAGCCCCGAGAACCAATGAGCAGTTCTTC. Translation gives CASSLAPRTNEQFF.

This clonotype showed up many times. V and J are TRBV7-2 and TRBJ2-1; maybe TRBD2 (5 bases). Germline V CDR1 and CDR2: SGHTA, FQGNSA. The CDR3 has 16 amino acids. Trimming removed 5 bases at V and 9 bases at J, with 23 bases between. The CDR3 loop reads CASSDIRGAGFREQFF. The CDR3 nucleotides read TGTGCCAGCAGCGACATACGCGGTGCGGGCTTCCGTGAGCAGTTCTTC.

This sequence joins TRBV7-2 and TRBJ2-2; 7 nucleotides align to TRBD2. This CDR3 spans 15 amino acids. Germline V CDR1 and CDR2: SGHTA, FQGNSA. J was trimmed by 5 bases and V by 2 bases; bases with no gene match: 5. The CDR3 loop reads CASSLLAGGTGELFF. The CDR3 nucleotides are TGTGCCAGCAGCTTACTGGCCGGGGGGACCGGGGAGCTGTTTTTT. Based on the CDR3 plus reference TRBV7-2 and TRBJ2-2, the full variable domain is GAGVSQSPSNKVTEKGKDVELRCDPISGHTALYWYRQSLGQGLEFLIYFQGNSAPDKSGLPSDRFSAERTGGSVSTLTIQRTQQEDSAVYLCASSLLAGGTGELFFGEGSRLTVL.

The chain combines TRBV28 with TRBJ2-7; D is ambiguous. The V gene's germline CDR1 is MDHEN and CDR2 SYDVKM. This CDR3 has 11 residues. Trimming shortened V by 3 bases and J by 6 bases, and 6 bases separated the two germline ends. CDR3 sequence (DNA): TGTGCCAGCAGTTTGGCTTCCGAGCAGTACTTC. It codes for CASSLASEQYF. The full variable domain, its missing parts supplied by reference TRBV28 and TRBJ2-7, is DVKVTQSSRYLVKRTGEKVFLECVQDMDHENMFWYRQDPGLGLRLIYFSYDVKMKEKGDIPEGYSVSREKKERFSLILESASTNQTSMYLCASSLASEQYFGPGTRLTVT.

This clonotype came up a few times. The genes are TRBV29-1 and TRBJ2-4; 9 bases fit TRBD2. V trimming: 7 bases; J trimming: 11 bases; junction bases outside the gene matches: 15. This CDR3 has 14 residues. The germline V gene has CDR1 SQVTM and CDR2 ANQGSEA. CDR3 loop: CSEQWTSELNVQYF. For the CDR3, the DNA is TGCAGCGAACAGTGGACTAGCGAGCTTAATGTTCAGTACTTC. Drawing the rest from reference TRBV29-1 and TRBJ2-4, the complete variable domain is SAVISQKPSRDICQRGTSLTIQCQVDSQVTMMFWYRQQPGQSLTLIATANQGSEATYESGFVIDKFPISRPNLTFSTLTVSNMSPEDSSIYLCSEQWTSELNVQYFGAGTRLSVL.

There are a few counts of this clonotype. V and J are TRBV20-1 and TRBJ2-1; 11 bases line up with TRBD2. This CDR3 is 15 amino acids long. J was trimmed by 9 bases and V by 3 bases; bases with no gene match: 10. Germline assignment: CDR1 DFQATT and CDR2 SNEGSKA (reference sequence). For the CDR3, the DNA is TGCAGTGCTAGCCGACTAGCGGGGCACTCTGGTGAGCAGTTCTTC. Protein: CSASRLAGHSGEQFF.

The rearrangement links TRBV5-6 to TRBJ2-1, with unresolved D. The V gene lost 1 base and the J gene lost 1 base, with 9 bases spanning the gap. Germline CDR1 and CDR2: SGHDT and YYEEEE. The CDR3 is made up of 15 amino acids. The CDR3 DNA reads TGTGCCAGCAGCTTGAAACCGCTGTCCTACAATGAGCAGTTCTTC. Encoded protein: CASSLKPLSYNEQFF.

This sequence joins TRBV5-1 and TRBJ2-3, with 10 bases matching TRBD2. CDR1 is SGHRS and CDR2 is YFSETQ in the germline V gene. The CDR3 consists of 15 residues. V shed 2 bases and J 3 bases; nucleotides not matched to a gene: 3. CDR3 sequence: CASSFRSGRTDTQYF. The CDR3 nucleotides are TGCGCCAGCAGCTTTCGTAGCGGGAGGACAGATACGCAGTATTTT.

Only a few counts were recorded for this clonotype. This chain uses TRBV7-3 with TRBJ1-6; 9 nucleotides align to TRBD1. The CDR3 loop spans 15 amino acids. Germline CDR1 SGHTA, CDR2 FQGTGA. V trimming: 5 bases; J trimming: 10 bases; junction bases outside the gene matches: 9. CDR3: CASSADRGPGSPLHF. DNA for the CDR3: TGTGCCAGCAGCGCGGACAGGGGACCAGGATCACCCCTCCACTTT.

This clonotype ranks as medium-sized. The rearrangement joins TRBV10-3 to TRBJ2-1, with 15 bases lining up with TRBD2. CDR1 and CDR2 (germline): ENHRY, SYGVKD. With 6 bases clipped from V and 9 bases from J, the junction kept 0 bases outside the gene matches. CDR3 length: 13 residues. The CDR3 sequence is CAIRGLAGGEQFF. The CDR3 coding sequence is TGTGCCATCAGGGGACTAGCGGGAGGTGAGCAGTTCTTC.

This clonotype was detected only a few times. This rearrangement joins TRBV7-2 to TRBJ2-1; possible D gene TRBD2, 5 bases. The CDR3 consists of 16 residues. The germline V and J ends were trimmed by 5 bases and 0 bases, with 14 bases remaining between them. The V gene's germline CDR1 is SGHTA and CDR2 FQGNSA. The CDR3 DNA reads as TGTGCCAGCAGCGTTAGCGCTAAGAGCTCCTACAATGAGCAGTTCTTC. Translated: CASSVSAKSSYNEQFF.

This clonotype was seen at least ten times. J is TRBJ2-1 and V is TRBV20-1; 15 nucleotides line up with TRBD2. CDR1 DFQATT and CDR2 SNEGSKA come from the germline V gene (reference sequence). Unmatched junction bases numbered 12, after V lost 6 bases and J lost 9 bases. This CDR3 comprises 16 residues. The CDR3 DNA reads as TGCAGTGCCTCCGGGACTAGCGGGAGGCTCAACGGTGAGCAGTTCTTC. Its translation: CSASGTSGRLNGEQFF.

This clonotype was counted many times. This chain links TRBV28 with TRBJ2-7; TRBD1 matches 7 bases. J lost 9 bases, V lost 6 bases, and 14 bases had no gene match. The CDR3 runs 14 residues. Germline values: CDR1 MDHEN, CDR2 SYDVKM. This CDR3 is CASSPTGLGPGQYF. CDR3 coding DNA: TGTGCCAGCAGCCCGACAGGGTTGGGGCCGGGGCAGTACTTC.

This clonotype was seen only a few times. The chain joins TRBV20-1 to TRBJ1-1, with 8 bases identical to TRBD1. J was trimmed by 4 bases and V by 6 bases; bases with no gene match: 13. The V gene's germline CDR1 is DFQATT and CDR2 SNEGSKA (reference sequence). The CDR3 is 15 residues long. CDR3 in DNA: TGCAGTGCACCTCAGGGGGCACGGGGGACCACTGAAGCTTTCTTT. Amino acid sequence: CSAPQGARGTTEAFF.

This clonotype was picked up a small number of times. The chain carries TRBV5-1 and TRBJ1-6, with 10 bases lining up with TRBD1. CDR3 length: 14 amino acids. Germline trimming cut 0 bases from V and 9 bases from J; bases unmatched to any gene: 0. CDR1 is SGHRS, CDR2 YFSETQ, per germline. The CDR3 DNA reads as TGCGCCAGCAGCTTGGGACAGGGGGCTTCACCCCTCCACTTT. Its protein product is CASSLGQGASPLHF.

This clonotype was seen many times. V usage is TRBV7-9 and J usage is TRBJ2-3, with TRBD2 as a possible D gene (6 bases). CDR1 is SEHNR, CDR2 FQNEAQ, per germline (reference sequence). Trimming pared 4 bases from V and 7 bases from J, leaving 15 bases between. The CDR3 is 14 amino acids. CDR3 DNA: TGTGCCAGCAGCTCCCCTAGCGTGATAAATACGCAGTATTTT. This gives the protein CASSSPSVINTQYF.

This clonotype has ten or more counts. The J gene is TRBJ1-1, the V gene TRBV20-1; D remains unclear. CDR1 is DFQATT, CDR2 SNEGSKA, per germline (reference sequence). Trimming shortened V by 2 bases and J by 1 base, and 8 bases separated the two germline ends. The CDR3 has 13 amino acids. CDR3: CSARPPGNTEAFF. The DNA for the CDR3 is TGCAGTGCTAGACCCCCAGGGAACACTGAAGCTTTCTTT.

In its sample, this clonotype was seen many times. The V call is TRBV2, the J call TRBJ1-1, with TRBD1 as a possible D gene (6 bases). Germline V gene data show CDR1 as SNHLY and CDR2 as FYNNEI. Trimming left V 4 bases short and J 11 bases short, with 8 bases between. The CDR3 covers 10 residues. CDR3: CASSAGAAFF. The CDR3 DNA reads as TGTGCCAGCAGTGCAGGGGCGGCTTTCTTT.

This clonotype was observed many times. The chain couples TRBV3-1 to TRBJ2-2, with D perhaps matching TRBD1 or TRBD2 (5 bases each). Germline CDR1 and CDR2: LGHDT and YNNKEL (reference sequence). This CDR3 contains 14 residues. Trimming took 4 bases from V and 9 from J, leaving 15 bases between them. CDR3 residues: CASSPRGRARELFF. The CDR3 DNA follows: TGTGCCAGCAGCCCTCGGGGCAGGGCCAGGGAGCTGTTTTTT.

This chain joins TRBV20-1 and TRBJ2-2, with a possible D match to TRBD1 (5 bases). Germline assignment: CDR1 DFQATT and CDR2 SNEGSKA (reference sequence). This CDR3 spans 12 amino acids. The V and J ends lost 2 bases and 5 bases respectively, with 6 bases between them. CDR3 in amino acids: CSARRTTGELFF. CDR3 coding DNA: TGCAGTGCTAGAAGGACAACCGGGGAGCTGTTTTTT.